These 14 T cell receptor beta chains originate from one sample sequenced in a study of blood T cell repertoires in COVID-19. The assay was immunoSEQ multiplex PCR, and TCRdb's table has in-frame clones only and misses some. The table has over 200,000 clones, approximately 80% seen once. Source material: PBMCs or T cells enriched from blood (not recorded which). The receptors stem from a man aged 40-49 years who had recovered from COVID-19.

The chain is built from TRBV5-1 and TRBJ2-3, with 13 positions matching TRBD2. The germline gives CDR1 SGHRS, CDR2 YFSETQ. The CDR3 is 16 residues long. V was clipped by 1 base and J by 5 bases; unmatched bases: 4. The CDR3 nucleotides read TGCGCCAGCAGCTTGACTAGCGGGGGGGAAGGAGATACGCAGTATTTT. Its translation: CASSLTSGGEGDTQYF.

The CDR3 is CASSKGLVRYQETQYF. The CDR3 region has the DNA TGTGCCAGCAGTAAAGGACTCGTCAGATACCAAGAGACCCAGTACTTC. The chain uses TRBV7-2 and TRBJ2-5; D perhaps matches TRBD2 (5 bases). The CDR3 loop spans 16 amino acids. Germline V gene sequence: CDR1 SGHTA, CDR2 FQGNSA. Trimming removed 6 bases from V and 0 bases from J, with 17 bases in between.

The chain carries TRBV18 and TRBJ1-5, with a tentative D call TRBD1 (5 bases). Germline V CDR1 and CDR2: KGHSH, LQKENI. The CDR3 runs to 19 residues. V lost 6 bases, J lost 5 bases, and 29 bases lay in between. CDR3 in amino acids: CASSPKATLGLQGYQPQHF. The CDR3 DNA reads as TGTGCCAGCTCCCCTAAAGCGACACTGGGACTCCAAGGGTATCAGCCCCAGCATTTT.

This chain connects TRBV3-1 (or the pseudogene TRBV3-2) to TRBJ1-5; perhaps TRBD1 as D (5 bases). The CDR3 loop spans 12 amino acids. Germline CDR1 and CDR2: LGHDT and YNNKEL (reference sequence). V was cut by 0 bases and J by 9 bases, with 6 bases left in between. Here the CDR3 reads CASSQDGAPQHF. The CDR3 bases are TGTGCCAGCAGCCAAGATGGGGCGCCCCAGCATTTT.

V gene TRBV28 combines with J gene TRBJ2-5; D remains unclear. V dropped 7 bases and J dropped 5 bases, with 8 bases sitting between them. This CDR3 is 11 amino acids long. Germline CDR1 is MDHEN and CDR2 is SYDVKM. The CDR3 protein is CASTLQETQYF. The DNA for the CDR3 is TGTGCCAGCACCCTGCAGGAGACCCAGTACTTC. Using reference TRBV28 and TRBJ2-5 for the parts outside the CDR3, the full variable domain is DVKVTQSSRYLVKRTGEKVFLECVQDMDHENMFWYRQDPGLGLRLIYFSYDVKMKEKGDIPEGYSVSREKKERFSLILESASTNQTSMYLCASTLQETQYFGPGTRLLVL.

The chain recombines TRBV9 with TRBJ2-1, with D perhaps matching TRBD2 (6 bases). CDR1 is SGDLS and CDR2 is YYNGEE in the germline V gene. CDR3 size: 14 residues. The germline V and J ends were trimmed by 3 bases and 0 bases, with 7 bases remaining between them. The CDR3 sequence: CASSAGSSYNEQFF. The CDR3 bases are TGTGCCAGCAGCGCCGGGAGCTCCTACAATGAGCAGTTCTTC.

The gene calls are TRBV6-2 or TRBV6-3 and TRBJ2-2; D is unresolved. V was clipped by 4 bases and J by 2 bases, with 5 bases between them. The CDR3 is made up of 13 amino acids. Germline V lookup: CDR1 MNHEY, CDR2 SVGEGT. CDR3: CASSWPNTGELFF. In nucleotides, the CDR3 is TGTGCCAGCAGTTGGCCTAACACCGGGGAGCTGTTTTTT.

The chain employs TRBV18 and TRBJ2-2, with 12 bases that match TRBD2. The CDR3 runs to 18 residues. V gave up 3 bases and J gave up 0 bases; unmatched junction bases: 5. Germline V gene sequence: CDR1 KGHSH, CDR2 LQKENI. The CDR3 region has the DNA TGTGCCAGCTCACCCGCGGGACTAGCGGGTGCGAACACCGGGGAGCTGTTTTTT. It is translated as CASSPAGLAGANTGELFF.

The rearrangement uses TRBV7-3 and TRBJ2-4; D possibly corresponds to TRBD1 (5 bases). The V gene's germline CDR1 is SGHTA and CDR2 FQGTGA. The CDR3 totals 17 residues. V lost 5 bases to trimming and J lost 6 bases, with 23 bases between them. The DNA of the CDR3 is TGTGCCAGCAGCGCAAACCAGGACAAAGGAAGTGGAAACATTCAGTACTTC. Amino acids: CASSANQDKGSGNIQYF.

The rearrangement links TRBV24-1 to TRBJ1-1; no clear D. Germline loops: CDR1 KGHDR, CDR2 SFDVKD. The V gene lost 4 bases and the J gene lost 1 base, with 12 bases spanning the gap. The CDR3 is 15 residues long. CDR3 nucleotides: TGTGCCACCAGTGACCCCGGGAGTAAGAACACTGAAGCTTTCTTT. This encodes CATSDPGSKNTEAFF.

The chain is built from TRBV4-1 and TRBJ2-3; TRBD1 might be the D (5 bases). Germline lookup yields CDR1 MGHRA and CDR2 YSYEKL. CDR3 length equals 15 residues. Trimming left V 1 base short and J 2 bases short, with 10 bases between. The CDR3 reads CASSQARVPTDTQYF. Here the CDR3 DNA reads TGCGCCAGCAGCCAAGCCAGGGTGCCCACAGATACGCAGTATTTT.

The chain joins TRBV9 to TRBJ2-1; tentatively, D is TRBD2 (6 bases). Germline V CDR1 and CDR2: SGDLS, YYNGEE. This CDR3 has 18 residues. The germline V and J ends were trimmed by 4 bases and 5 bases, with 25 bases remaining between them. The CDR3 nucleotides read TGTGCCAGCAGCCCCGACTTGAGCAAGGGACTTTCACACAATGAGCAGTTCTTC. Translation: CASSPDLSKGLSHNEQFF.

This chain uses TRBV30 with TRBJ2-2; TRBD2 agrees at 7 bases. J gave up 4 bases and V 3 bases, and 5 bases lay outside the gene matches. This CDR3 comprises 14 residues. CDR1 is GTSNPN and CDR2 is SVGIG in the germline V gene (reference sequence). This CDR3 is CAWRLGGFTGELFF. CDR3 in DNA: TGTGCCTGGAGGTTGGGGGGGTTCACCGGGGAGCTGTTTTTT.

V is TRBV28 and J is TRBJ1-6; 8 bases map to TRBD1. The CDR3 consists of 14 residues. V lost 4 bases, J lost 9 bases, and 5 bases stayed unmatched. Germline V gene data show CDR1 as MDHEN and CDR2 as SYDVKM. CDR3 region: CASSSTGAFSPLHF. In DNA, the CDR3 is TGTGCCAGCAGTTCGACAGGGGCTTTTTCACCCCTCCACTTT. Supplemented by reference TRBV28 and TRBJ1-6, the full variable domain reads DVKVTQSSRYLVKRTGEKVFLECVQDMDHENMFWYRQDPGLGLRLIYFSYDVKMKEKGDIPEGYSVSREKKERFSLILESASTNQTSMYLCASSSTGAFSPLHFGNGTRLTVT.